This TCR beta chain was recovered during a study of blood T cell repertoires in COVID-19. The CDR3 spans 15 residues. From germline, CDR1 is KGHSH and CDR2 LQKENI. The ends were cut back, 3 bases at V and 5 bases at J, with 16 bases in the middle. Original processing methods: Reference gene primer amplification in the assay estimated nucleated cell counts. TCRdb's copy holds only in-frame clones and misses some; the assay was immunoSEQ multiplex PCR. V, J and clone size were drawn from that table, and D and trimming were deduced from the DNA. Of 160,000 or so clones listed, around 83% are singletons. The sequence came from a man aged 40-49 years with acute or convalescent COVID-19. The chain employs TRBV18 and TRBJ2-5, with D possibly being TRBD1 (6 bases). The sequenced sample was peripheral blood. CDR3 in DNA: TGTGCCAGCTCACCTGGGACACTCACGGGGGAGACCCAGTACTTC. This translates into CASSPGTLTGETQYF.